These T cell receptor beta chains were read from a single sample in a study of CD8+CD57+ T cells in acquired aplastic anemia. TCRdb reanalysed the reads using MiXCR and keeps one entry per CDR3 protein. Here the sample spans 100,000 to 150,000 distinct CDR3 sequences, less than 45% being singletons. Sequenced sample: sorted CD4+, CD8+, or CD8+CD57+ T cells (not recorded which) from PBMCs. The origin of the receptors is a human donor in good health, serving as a control. The CDR3 runs from the conserved cysteine through the conserved F or W. The order of the fields is clone size, J gene, V gene, D gene, CDR3 DNA, CDR3 protein. D genes are given only for firm matches. Expanded clones are given a class, and other clones once, few, many or no size at all.

clone_size: .; j_call: TRBJ2-1; v_call: TRBV7-9; d_call: .; cdr3_nt: TGTGCCAGCAGCTTCCGGGACAATGAGCAGTTCTTC; cdr3_aa: CASSFRDNEQFF
clone_size: many; j_call: TRBJ1-1; v_call: TRBV10-3; d_call: .; cdr3_nt: TGTGCCATCAGTGAGATGGTTGGGTCGGTAACTGAAGCTTTCTTT; cdr3_aa: CAISEMVGSVTEAFF
clone_size: .; j_call: TRBJ1-2; v_call: TRBV20-1; d_call: .; cdr3_nt: TGCAGTGCCGATACAGGGACGGGCTACACCTTC; cdr3_aa: CSADTGTGYTF
clone_size: .; j_call: TRBJ1-2; v_call: TRBV12-3/TRBV12-4; d_call: TRBD1; cdr3_nt: TGTGCCAGCAGTCCAGGACAGGGGGCGCTTAATGTGGGCTACACCTTC; cdr3_aa: CASSPGQGALNVGYTF
clone_size: few; j_call: TRBJ1-5; v_call: TRBV2; d_call: .; cdr3_nt: TGTGCCAGACAGCGGGACTGGGGGTACAATGAGCCCCAGCATTTT; cdr3_aa: CARQRDWGYNEPQHF
clone_size: many; j_call: TRBJ2-7; v_call: TRBV7-8; d_call: .; cdr3_nt: TGTGCCTCAGGGAGGGGGCCGTACGAGCAGTACTTC; cdr3_aa: CASGRGPYEQYF
clone_size: .; j_call: TRBJ2-1; v_call: TRBV2; d_call: TRBD2; cdr3_nt: TGTGCCAGCAGTGAAAGACTAGCGGGTAACTACAATGAGCAGTTCTTC; cdr3_aa: CASSERLAGNYNEQFF
clone_size: .; j_call: TRBJ2-5; v_call: TRBV2; d_call: .; cdr3_nt: TGTGCCAGCAGTTTGGGCGGAGAGGGGCAAGAGACCCAGTACTTC; cdr3_aa: CASSLGGEGQETQYF
clone_size: .; j_call: TRBJ1-4; v_call: TRBV30; d_call: TRBD1; cdr3_nt: TGTGCCTGGAGTGTCCAGCGACAGGGGGTCTGGGAAAAACTGTTTTTT; cdr3_aa: CAWSVQRQGVWEKLFF
clone_size: .; j_call: TRBJ2-3; v_call: TRBV29-1; d_call: TRBD1; cdr3_nt: TGCAGCGTTCTCAGGGGGACCACAGATACGCAGTATTTT; cdr3_aa: CSVLRGTTDTQYF
clone_size: .; j_call: TRBJ2-2; v_call: TRBV6-2/TRBV6-3; d_call: .; cdr3_nt: TGTGCCAGCAGTGAGCGGCCTGGGACCGGGGAGCTGTTTTTT; cdr3_aa: CASSERPGTGELFF
clone_size: many; j_call: TRBJ1-2; v_call: TRBV5-4; d_call: .; cdr3_nt: TGTGCCAGCAGCTTGAGGTTTGGGGATGGCTACACCTTC; cdr3_aa: CASSLRFGDGYTF
clone_size: .; j_call: TRBJ2-1; v_call: TRBV20-1; d_call: TRBD1; cdr3_nt: TGCAGTGCTTCGACAGGGGGCCGGGATGAGCAGTTCTTC; cdr3_aa: CSASTGGRDEQFF
clone_size: many; j_call: TRBJ1-5; v_call: TRBV19; d_call: .; cdr3_nt: TGTGCCAGTAGTATAGATGGGGTTTCCAATCAGCCCCAGCATTTT; cdr3_aa: CASSIDGVSNQPQHF
clone_size: .; j_call: TRBJ2-4; v_call: TRBV5-4; d_call: .; cdr3_nt: TGTGCCAGCAGCTTTGCGGGGGCGCAGGCCAAAAACATTCAGTACTTC; cdr3_aa: CASSFAGAQAKNIQYF
clone_size: .; j_call: TRBJ2-1; v_call: TRBV7-3; d_call: TRBD1; cdr3_nt: TGTGCCAGCAAACACAGGGGAATCAATGAGCAGTTCTTC; cdr3_aa: CASKHRGINEQFF
clone_size: many; j_call: TRBJ1-2; v_call: TRBV29-1; d_call: .; cdr3_nt: TGCAGCGTTGAAGGGTCTAGGAGGAGAAACTATGGCTACACCTTC; cdr3_aa: CSVEGSRRRNYGYTF
clone_size: many; j_call: TRBJ1-4; v_call: TRBV2; d_call: .; cdr3_nt: TGTGCCAGCAGTGAAGGTACTGAAAAACTGTTTTTT; cdr3_aa: CASSEGTEKLFF
clone_size: many; j_call: TRBJ2-2; v_call: TRBV12-3/TRBV12-4; d_call: TRBD2; cdr3_nt: TGTGCCAGCAGTTGGTCGGGCGGGAGGGCCAGAACCGGGGAGCTGTTTTTT; cdr3_aa: CASSWSGGRARTGELFF
clone_size: .; j_call: TRBJ2-7; v_call: TRBV9; d_call: .; cdr3_nt: TGTGCCAGCAGCGGCGCGGACAGCCCACGCGAGCAGTACTTC; cdr3_aa: CASSGADSPREQYF
clone_size: many; j_call: TRBJ2-5; v_call: TRBV20-1; d_call: .; cdr3_nt: TGCAGTGCTGGAGGGGAAGAGACCCAGTACTTC; cdr3_aa: CSAGGEETQYF
clone_size: few; j_call: TRBJ1-5; v_call: TRBV2; d_call: .; cdr3_nt: TGTGCCAGCAAACGGACAGTCAATCAGCCCCAGCATTTT; cdr3_aa: CASKRTVNQPQHF
clone_size: many; j_call: TRBJ1-1; v_call: TRBV6-1; d_call: TRBD1; cdr3_nt: TGTGCCAGCACCCAGACAGGGCTGACTGAAGCTTTCTTT; cdr3_aa: CASTQTGLTEAFF
clone_size: .; j_call: TRBJ2-7; v_call: TRBV19; d_call: .; cdr3_nt: TGTGCCAGTAGTATAGTTTTGGGACACAACTACGAGCAGTACTTC; cdr3_aa: CASSIVLGHNYEQYF
clone_size: .; j_call: TRBJ2-7; v_call: TRBV4-3; d_call: .; cdr3_nt: TGCGCCAGCAGCCAAGACACCGGAACCCTCTACGAGCAGTACTTC; cdr3_aa: CASSQDTGTLYEQYF
clone_size: many; j_call: TRBJ1-1; v_call: TRBV29-1; d_call: .; cdr3_nt: TGCAGCGCCAGACAGGTCTTGAACACTGAAGCTTTCTTT; cdr3_aa: CSARQVLNTEAFF
clone_size: .; j_call: TRBJ1-2; v_call: TRBV7-9; d_call: .; cdr3_nt: TGTGCCATTCCAACAGATACTTATGGCTACACCTTC; cdr3_aa: CAIPTDTYGYTF
clone_size: many; j_call: TRBJ2-1; v_call: TRBV12-3/TRBV12-4; d_call: .; cdr3_nt: TGTGCCAGCAGTTTAAAGGGGGTCAGCTCCTACAATGAGCAGTTCTTC; cdr3_aa: CASSLKGVSSYNEQFF
clone_size: many; j_call: TRBJ1-5; v_call: TRBV30; d_call: .; cdr3_nt: TGTGCCTGGAGTGTACCCGGTCCTAGCAATCAGCCCCAGCATTTT; cdr3_aa: CAWSVPGPSNQPQHF
clone_size: many; j_call: TRBJ1-3; v_call: TRBV5-6; d_call: .; cdr3_nt: TGTGCCAGCAGCTTGAGAGGGTCCGGAAACACCATATATTTT; cdr3_aa: CASSLRGSGNTIYF
clone_size: .; j_call: TRBJ1-2; v_call: TRBV15; d_call: TRBD1; cdr3_nt: TGTGCCACCAGCAGAGGGACAGGGGGCATCTATGGCTACACCTTC; cdr3_aa: CATSRGTGGIYGYTF
clone_size: .; j_call: TRBJ2-2; v_call: TRBV19; d_call: .; cdr3_nt: TGTGCCAGTAGCCCTCCACGAGGCGGGGAGCTGTTTTTT; cdr3_aa: CASSPPRGGELFF
clone_size: many; j_call: TRBJ1-1; v_call: TRBV5-1; d_call: .; cdr3_nt: TGCGCCAGCAGCTTGCGGTCAGAGAACACTGAAGCTTTCTTT; cdr3_aa: CASSLRSENTEAFF
clone_size: many; j_call: TRBJ2-5; v_call: TRBV19; d_call: .; cdr3_nt: TGTGCCAGTACCGCTCGTGGGGACACCTACCAAGAGACCCAGTACTTC; cdr3_aa: CASTARGDTYQETQYF
clone_size: .; j_call: TRBJ2-7; v_call: TRBV7-9; d_call: .; cdr3_nt: TGTGCCAGCAGCCTGGGGGCTCGGGAGCAGTACTTC; cdr3_aa: CASSLGAREQYF
clone_size: .; j_call: TRBJ2-3; v_call: TRBV7-2; d_call: .; cdr3_nt: TGTGCCAGCAGCTTAGCGCGGAGGGGAACCACAGATACGCAGTATTTT; cdr3_aa: CASSLARRGTTDTQYF
clone_size: many; j_call: TRBJ1-1; v_call: TRBV19; d_call: .; cdr3_nt: TGTGCCAGTAGCAGGGGAGCGATAGCTTTCTTT; cdr3_aa: CASSRGAIAFF
clone_size: once; j_call: TRBJ2-2; v_call: TRBV29-1; d_call: TRBD2; cdr3_nt: TGCAGCGTCCCGCCCGGGACTAGTAGGAGGGCCGGGGAGCTGTTTTTT; cdr3_aa: CSVPPGTSRRAGELFF
clone_size: many; j_call: TRBJ1-2; v_call: TRBV7-9; d_call: .; cdr3_nt: TGTGCCAGCAGCCCCTCGGACAACTATGGCTACACCTTC; cdr3_aa: CASSPSDNYGYTF
clone_size: many; j_call: TRBJ2-5; v_call: TRBV25-1; d_call: .; cdr3_nt: TGTGCCAGCAGTGACCCGTCGGGCGGGGAGACCCAGTACTTC; cdr3_aa: CASSDPSGGETQYF
clone_size: many; j_call: TRBJ2-1; v_call: TRBV13; d_call: .; cdr3_nt: TGTGCCAGCAGCTTAGGCCGAGTCCATGAGCAGTTCTTC; cdr3_aa: CASSLGRVHEQFF
clone_size: few; j_call: TRBJ1-5; v_call: TRBV20-1; d_call: .; cdr3_nt: TGCAGTGCTAGAGAGGAGGGGCAGGGCCCAAATCAGCCTCAGCATTTT; cdr3_aa: CSAREEGQGPNQPQHF
clone_size: once; j_call: TRBJ2-7; v_call: TRBV20-1; d_call: TRBD2; cdr3_nt: TGCAGTGCTAGAGTACTAGCGGGAGGGTCCTACGAGCAGTACTTC; cdr3_aa: CSARVLAGGSYEQYF
clone_size: once; j_call: TRBJ2-3; v_call: TRBV25-1; d_call: TRBD1; cdr3_nt: TGTGCCAGCAGTGGACAGGGGCGCACAGGTACGCAGTATTTT; cdr3_aa: CASSGQGRTGTQYF
clone_size: .; j_call: TRBJ1-1; v_call: TRBV5-1; d_call: .; cdr3_nt: TGCGCCAGCAGCTTGAGTCCAGGGGCGGACACTGAAGCTTTCTTT; cdr3_aa: CASSLSPGADTEAFF
clone_size: few; j_call: TRBJ1-3; v_call: TRBV3-1; d_call: .; cdr3_nt: TGTGCCAGCAGCGCACCCTCGAGGACAGACCTCGGAAACACCATATATTTT; cdr3_aa: CASSAPSRTDLGNTIYF
clone_size: many; j_call: TRBJ1-5; v_call: TRBV6-1; d_call: .; cdr3_nt: TGTGCCAGCAGTGACAGGGATAGCAATCAGCCCCAGCATTTT; cdr3_aa: CASSDRDSNQPQHF
clone_size: once; j_call: TRBJ1-3; v_call: TRBV20-1; d_call: .; cdr3_nt: TGCAGTGCGAGACAGTTCTCTGGAAACACCATATATTTT; cdr3_aa: CSARQFSGNTIYF